This passage covers 23 T cell receptor beta chains from one sample sequenced in a study of T-cell reconstitution after alpha-beta-depleted transplantation in children. Unique molecular identifiers featured in how the TCRbeta library was prepared. TCRdb independently ran MiXCR on the PCR reads; one entry per CDR3 protein. Of roughly 610,000 distinct CDR3 sequences listed, roughly a tenth were seen once; the top ten hold roughly 4%. The specimen was PBMCs from the stem cell graft donor, collected from the stem cell graft. The source of these receptors is a human donor who donated a stem cell graft to a child with acute myeloid leukemia.

In this sample, this clonotype turned up a few times. This chain links TRBV28 with TRBJ1-1, with 7 nucleotides matching TRBD1. Trimming cost V 5 bases and J 13 bases; bases outside gene matches: 10. CDR3 length equals 12 residues. CDR1 and CDR2 (germline): MDHEN, SYDVKM. The CDR3 nucleotides are TGTGCCAGCAGTGCTCCCGGGACAGAGGGTTTCTTT. This translates into CASSAPGTEGFF.

This clonotype has ten or more counts. J is TRBJ2-1 and V is TRBV6-5; D call uncertain. In germline, CDR1 is MNHEY, CDR2 SVGAGI. Trimming stripped 4 bases from V and 3 bases from J, with 16 bases between. The CDR3 runs 16 residues. CDR3 sequence (DNA): TGTGCCAGCAGTTCCCTCGGGTGGACGGGCTACAATGAGCAGTTCTTC. Protein product: CASSSLGWTGYNEQFF.

In this sample, this clonotype turned up a few times. The chain is built from TRBV5-1 and TRBJ2-3; 7 positions agree with TRBD2. V shed 2 bases and J 0 bases; nucleotides not matched to a gene: 3. The CDR3 is 15 residues long. Germline loops: CDR1 SGHRS, CDR2 YFSETQ. The DNA of the CDR3 is TGCGCCAGCAGCTTCGGGAGGCCCAGCACAGATACGCAGTATTTT. It yields the protein CASSFGRPSTDTQYF.

This clonotype was counted many times. This chain connects TRBV28 to TRBJ2-7, with D possibly matching TRBD2 (6 bases). The V end lost 5 bases, the J end lost 0 bases, and 14 bases lay between the germline ends. The V gene's germline CDR1 is MDHEN and CDR2 SYDVKM. This CDR3 contains 15 residues. Written as DNA, the CDR3 is TGTGCCAGCAGTACCGGGACTGTGAGCTCCTACGAGCAGTACTTC. Its protein is CASSTGTVSSYEQYF.

Only a few counts were recorded for this clonotype. The V call is TRBV29-1, the J call TRBJ2-6; either TRBD1 or TRBD2 may supply D (6 bases each). The germline V gene encodes CDR1 SQVTM and CDR2 ANQGSEA. Trimming left V 4 bases short and J 0 bases short, with 13 bases between. This CDR3 is built from 16 residues. The CDR3 is CSVGGAGNSGANVLTF. As DNA, the CDR3 is TGCAGCGTTGGGGGGGCTGGAAACTCTGGGGCCAACGTCCTGACTTTC.

This rearrangement joins TRBV3-1 to TRBJ2-1; 11 positions agree with TRBD2. The CDR3 sequence is 17 residues long. V shed 5 bases, J shed 6 bases, and the junction held 12 bases outside the gene matches. Per germline, CDR1 LGHDT and CDR2 YNNKEL (reference sequence). The CDR3 DNA reads TGTGCCAGCAGCTCAAGGTGGGCTAGCGGGAGGCCCAATGAGCAGTTCTTC. Protein: CASSSRWASGRPNEQFF.

There are many counts of this clonotype. J is TRBJ2-1 and V is TRBV29-1, with 14 bases matching TRBD2. CDR3 size: 14 residues. CDR1 is SQVTM and CDR2 is ANQGSEA in the germline V gene. The CDR3 sequence: CSGTSGSGWNEQFF. CDR3 coding DNA: TGCAGTGGGACTAGCGGGAGCGGCTGGAATGAGCAGTTCTTC.

The chain carries TRBV29-1 and TRBJ2-2, with a weak D call TRBD2 (6 bases). The CDR3 totals 13 residues. Deletions cut 3 bases from V and 3 bases from J, with 8 bases between. Germline CDR1 SQVTM, CDR2 ANQGSEA. The CDR3 spells CSVDGGHTGELFF. CDR3 coding DNA: TGCAGCGTTGACGGAGGGCACACCGGGGAGCTGTTTTTT.

This clonotype was found a few times. The V call is TRBV7-2, the J call TRBJ1-1, with TRBD1 as a possible D gene (6 bases). Germline loops: CDR1 SGHTA, CDR2 FQGNSA. The CDR3 loop spans 14 amino acids. Trimming stripped 5 bases from V and 4 bases from J, with 14 bases between. The CDR3 loop is CASSTQGRVTEAFF. CDR3 coding DNA: TGTGCCAGCAGCACCCAGGGGAGGGTCACTGAAGCTTTCTTT.

The V gene is TRBV3-1, the J gene TRBJ2-2; TRBD2 matches 10 bases. Germline values: CDR1 LGHDT, CDR2 YNNKEL (reference sequence). The V and J ends lost 4 bases and 3 bases, in that order; junction bases with no gene match: 5. The CDR3 has 16 amino acids. CDR3 coding DNA: TGTGCCAGCAGCCTCGGACTAGCGGCCCACACCGGGGAGCTGTTTTTT. It is translated as CASSLGLAAHTGELFF.

The chain couples TRBV3-1 to TRBJ2-2; D gene unclear. The CDR3 totals 14 residues. Germline V gene data show CDR1 as LGHDT and CDR2 as YNNKEL (reference sequence). V lost 1 base and J 2 bases, leaving 5 bases between the germline ends. CDR3 sequence reads: CASSQVHNTGELFF. CDR3 sequence (DNA): TGTGCCAGCAGCCAAGTCCACAACACCGGGGAGCTGTTTTTT.

The chain's CDR3 is CASSLSTSGTYNEQFF. CDR3 nucleotide sequence: TGTGCCAGCAGTTTAAGTACTAGCGGAACCTACAATGAGCAGTTCTTC. V usage is TRBV27 and J usage is TRBJ2-1; TRBD2 aligns across 8 bases. CDR3 size: 16 residues. Germline lookup yields CDR1 MNHEY and CDR2 SMNVEV (reference sequence). With 2 bases clipped from V and 2 bases from J, the junction kept 5 bases outside the gene matches.

The chain has TRBV6-5 and TRBJ1-1; D possibly corresponds to TRBD1 (6 bases). This CDR3 region has 12 residues. CDR1 is MNHEY and CDR2 is SVGAGI in the germline V gene. Deletions cut 8 bases from V and 4 bases from J, with 11 bases between. CDR3 in amino acids: CASGKGVTEAFF. CDR3 nucleotide sequence: TGTGCCAGCGGAAAGGGGGTCACTGAAGCTTTCTTT.

The CDR3 DNA follows: TGTGCCAGCAGTTTAGGGCCCATAGGGGGCGAGCAGTACTTC. Protein sequence: CASSLGPIGGEQYF. The gene calls are TRBV12-3 or TRBV12-4 and TRBJ2-7; perhaps TRBD1 as D (6 bases). Trimming took off 1 base at V and 6 bases at J, with 13 bases between the two ends. The CDR3 has 14 residues.

This clonotype appeared a few times. The V and J genes are TRBV7-8 and TRBJ2-2; 8 bases agree with TRBD2. Germline CDR1 and CDR2: SGHVS and FQNEAQ. The CDR3 length is 15 residues. The J segment lost 6 bases and the V segment lost 5 bases, leaving 8 bases of the junction unmatched. CDR3 amino acids: CASSGSAGVAGELFF. CDR3 sequence (DNA): TGTGCCAGCAGCGGATCAGCGGGAGTGGCCGGGGAGCTGTTTTTT.

Written as DNA, the CDR3 is TGCAGCGTGACACAGGCTAATCAGCCCCAGCATTTT. Translation: CSVTQANQPQHF. J is TRBJ1-5 and V is TRBV29-1; a weak D match, TRBD1 (5 bases). The length of the CDR3 is 12 residues. V lost 6 bases, J lost 4 bases, and 10 bases lay in between. CDR1 and CDR2 (germline): SQVTM, ANQGSEA.

The chain couples TRBV12-3 or TRBV12-4 to TRBJ2-2; TRBD1 matches 9 bases. With 5 bases clipped from V and 5 bases from J, the junction kept 3 bases outside the gene matches. The CDR3 covers 14 residues. The CDR3 protein is CASSIQGATGELFF. In DNA, the CDR3 is TGTGCCAGCAGTATACAGGGGGCGACCGGGGAGCTGTTTTTT.

The chain uses TRBV19 and TRBJ2-1, with D tentatively TRBD2 (6 bases). V was shortened by 3 bases and J by 1 base, with 10 bases between the two germline ends. The CDR3 extends over 15 amino acids. CDR1 is LNHDA, CDR2 SQIVND, per germline (reference sequence). The CDR3 reads CASSMSGYSYNEQFF. CDR3 sequence (DNA): TGTGCCAGTAGTATGAGCGGGTATTCCTACAATGAGCAGTTCTTC.

This clonotype has more than one count but fewer than ten. V and J are TRBV5-5 and TRBJ2-4; possible D gene TRBD2, 6 bases. CDR1 SGHKS and CDR2 YYEKEE come from the germline V gene (reference sequence). The CDR3 sequence is 16 residues long. With 1 base removed from V and 2 bases from J, the gap between germline ends came to 13 bases. The CDR3 is CASSLYQGGTKNIQYF. CDR3 bases: TGTGCCAGCAGCTTGTACCAGGGAGGAACCAAAAACATTCAGTACTTC.

The chain has TRBV10-2 and TRBJ1-4, with TRBD1 matching over 9 bases. The V gene end was trimmed by 6 bases and the J gene end by 6 bases; junction bases not matched to a gene: 14. From germline, CDR1 is WSHSY and CDR2 SAAADI. The CDR3 spans 17 residues. The CDR3 DNA sequence: TGCGCCAGCAGGGCCGTAGGACAGGGGATGGAGGATGAAAAACTGTTTTTT. Residues: CASRAVGQGMEDEKLFF.

This clonotype was found many times. The chain carries TRBV20-1 and TRBJ2-7, with unresolved D. V was trimmed by 1 base and J by 1 base, leaving 8 bases between them. This CDR3 is built from 13 residues. CDR1 is DFQATT, CDR2 SNEGSKA, per germline (reference sequence). CDR3: CSARARGSYEQYF. CDR3 DNA sequence: TGCAGTGCTAGAGCTCGCGGATCCTACGAGCAGTACTTC.

This chain uses TRBV28 with TRBJ2-7; 9 nucleotides match TRBD2. CDR1 MDHEN and CDR2 SYDVKM come from the germline V gene. The CDR3 runs to 15 residues. The V gene end was trimmed by 5 bases and the J gene end by 8 bases; junction bases not matched to a gene: 13. CDR3 amino acids: CASSRAKSGRRQQYF. In DNA form, the CDR3 reads TGTGCCAGCAGTCGCGCAAAAAGCGGGAGGAGGCAGCAGTACTTC.

The chain links TRBV6-2 or TRBV6-3 to TRBJ1-1; D unresolved. The germline CDR1 and CDR2 sequences are MNHEY and SVGEGT. Trimming removed 7 bases from V and 1 base from J, with 16 bases in between. The CDR3 extends over 15 amino acids. This chain's CDR3 is CASTQELRRNTEAFF. CDR3 DNA: TGTGCCAGCACCCAAGAACTAAGGCGGAACACTGAAGCTTTCTTT.